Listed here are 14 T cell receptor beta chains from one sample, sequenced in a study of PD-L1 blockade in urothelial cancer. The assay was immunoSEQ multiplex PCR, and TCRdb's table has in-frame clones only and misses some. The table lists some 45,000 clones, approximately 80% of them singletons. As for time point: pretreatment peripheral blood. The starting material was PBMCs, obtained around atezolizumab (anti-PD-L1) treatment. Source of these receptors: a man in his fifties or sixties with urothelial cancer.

The CDR3 spells CASSTPGQGDSEQFF. Written as DNA, the CDR3 is TGTGCCAGCAGTACTCCGGGACAGGGGGATAGTGAGCAGTTCTTC. V and J are TRBV6-6 and TRBJ2-1; TRBD1 aligns across 11 bases. V was clipped by 5 bases and J by 9 bases; unmatched bases: 9. This CDR3 is 15 amino acids long. Germline lookup yields CDR1 MNHNY and CDR2 SVGAGI (reference sequence).

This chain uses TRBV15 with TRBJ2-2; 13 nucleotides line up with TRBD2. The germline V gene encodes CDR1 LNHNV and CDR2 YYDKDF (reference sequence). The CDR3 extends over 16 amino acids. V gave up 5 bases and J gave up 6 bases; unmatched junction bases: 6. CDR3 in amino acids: CATSGGTSGASGELFF. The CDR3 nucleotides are TGTGCCACCAGCGGAGGGACTAGCGGGGCATCCGGGGAGCTGTTTTTT. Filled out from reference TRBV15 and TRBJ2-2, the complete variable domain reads DAMVIQNPRYQVTQFGKPVTLSCSQTLNHNVMYWYQQKSSQAPKLLFHYYDKDFNNEADTPDNFQSRRPNTSFCFLDIRSPGLGDTAMYLCATSGGTSGASGELFFGEGSRLTVL.

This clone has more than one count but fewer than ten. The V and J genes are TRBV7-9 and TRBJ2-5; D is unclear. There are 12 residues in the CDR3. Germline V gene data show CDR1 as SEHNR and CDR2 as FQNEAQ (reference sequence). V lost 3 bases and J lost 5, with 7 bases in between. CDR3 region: CASSLRMETQYF. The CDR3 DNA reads TGTGCCAGCAGCTTGAGGATGGAGACCCAGTACTTC.

The CDR3 loop is CASSTGGSNQPQHF. The CDR3 DNA reads TGTGCCAGTAGCACAGGGGGCTCCAATCAGCCCCAGCATTTT. The genes are TRBV19 and TRBJ1-5, with 9 bases that match TRBD1. Trimming took 6 bases from V and 3 from J; bases not matched to a gene: 3. This CDR3 comprises 14 residues. Per germline, CDR1 LNHDA and CDR2 SQIVND (reference sequence).

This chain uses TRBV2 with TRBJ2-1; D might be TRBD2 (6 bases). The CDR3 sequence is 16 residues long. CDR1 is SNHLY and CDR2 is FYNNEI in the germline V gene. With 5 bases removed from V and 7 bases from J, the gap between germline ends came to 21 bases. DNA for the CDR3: TGTGCCAGCAGTCCTCTACTCTGGGAGGTAGTGAATGAGCAGTTCTTC. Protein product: CASSPLLWEVVNEQFF.

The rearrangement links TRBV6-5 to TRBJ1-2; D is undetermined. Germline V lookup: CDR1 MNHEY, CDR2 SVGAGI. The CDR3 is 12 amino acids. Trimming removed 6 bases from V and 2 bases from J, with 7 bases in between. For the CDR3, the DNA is TGTGCCAGCAGAAGCGGGAACTATGGCTACACCTTC. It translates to CASRSGNYGYTF.

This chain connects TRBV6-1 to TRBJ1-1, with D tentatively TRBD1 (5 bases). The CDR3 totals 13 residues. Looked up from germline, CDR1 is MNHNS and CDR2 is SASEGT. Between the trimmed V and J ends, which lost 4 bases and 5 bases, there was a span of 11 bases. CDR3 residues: CASSVGAGTEAFF. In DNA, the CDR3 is TGTGCCAGCAGTGTAGGGGCCGGTACTGAAGCTTTCTTT.

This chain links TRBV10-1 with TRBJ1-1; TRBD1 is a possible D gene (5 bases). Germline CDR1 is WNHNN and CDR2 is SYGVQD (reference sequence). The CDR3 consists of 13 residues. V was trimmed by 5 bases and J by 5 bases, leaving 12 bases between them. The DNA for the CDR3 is TGCGCCAGCAGTTTAGACAGCCAGACTGAAGCTTTCTTT. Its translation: CASSLDSQTEAFF.

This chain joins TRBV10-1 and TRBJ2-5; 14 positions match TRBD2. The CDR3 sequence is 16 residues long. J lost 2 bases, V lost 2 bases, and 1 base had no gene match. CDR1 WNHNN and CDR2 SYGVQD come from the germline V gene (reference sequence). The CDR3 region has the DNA TGCGCCAGCAGTGAGGGACTAGCGGGGGGTCAAGAGACCCAGTACTTC. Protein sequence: CASSEGLAGGQETQYF.

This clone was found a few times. The CDR3 coding sequence is TGTGCCAGCAGTTACCCAGGGATGGGTAGTCAGCCCCAGCATTTT. It codes for CASSYPGMGSQPQHF. The chain has TRBV6-6 and TRBJ1-5; D is possibly TRBD1 (5 bases). Between the trimmed V and J ends, which lost 2 bases and 6 bases, there was a span of 14 bases. This CDR3 contains 15 residues. Germline CDR1 and CDR2: MNHNY and SVGAGI (reference sequence).

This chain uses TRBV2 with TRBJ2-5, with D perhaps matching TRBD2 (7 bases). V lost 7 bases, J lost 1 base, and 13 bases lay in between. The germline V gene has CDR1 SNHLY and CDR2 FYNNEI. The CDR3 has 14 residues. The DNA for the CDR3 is TGTGCCAGCATGGGGGGGGGCCCCCAAGAGACCCAGTACTTC. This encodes CASMGGGPQETQYF. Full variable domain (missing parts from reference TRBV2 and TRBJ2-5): EPEVTQTPSHQVTQMGQEVILRCVPISNHLYFYWYRQILGQKVEFLVSFYNNEISEKSEIFDDQFSVERPDGSNFTLKIRSTKLEDSAMYFCASMGGGPQETQYFGPGTRLLVL.

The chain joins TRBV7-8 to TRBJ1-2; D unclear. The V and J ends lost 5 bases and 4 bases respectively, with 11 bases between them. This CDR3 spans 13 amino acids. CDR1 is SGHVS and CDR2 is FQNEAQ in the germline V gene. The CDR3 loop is CASSPESTYGYTF. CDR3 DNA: TGTGCCAGCAGCCCGGAGAGTACCTATGGCTACACCTTC.

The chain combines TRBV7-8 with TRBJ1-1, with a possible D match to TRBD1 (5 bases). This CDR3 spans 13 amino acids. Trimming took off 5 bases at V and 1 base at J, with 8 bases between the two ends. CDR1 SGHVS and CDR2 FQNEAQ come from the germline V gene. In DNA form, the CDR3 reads TGTGCCAGCAGCCCGGGGGGGAACACTGAAGCTTTCTTT. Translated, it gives CASSPGGNTEAFF.

In DNA form, the CDR3 reads TGTGCCAGCAGTGAAGCCGGAGGCTCTGGAAACACCATATATTTT. Protein sequence: CASSEAGGSGNTIYF. This sequence joins TRBV2 and TRBJ1-3; D uncertain. Per the germline V gene, CDR1 is SNHLY and CDR2 is FYNNEI. The V gene lost 0 bases and the J gene lost 0 bases, with 6 bases spanning the gap. CDR3 size: 15 residues. Based on the CDR3 plus reference TRBV2 and TRBJ1-3, the full variable domain is EPEVTQTPSHQVTQMGQEVILRCVPISNHLYFYWYRQILGQKVEFLVSFYNNEISEKSEIFDDQFSVERPDGSNFTLKIRSTKLEDSAMYFCASSEAGGSGNTIYFGEGSWLTVV.